This TCR beta chain derives from a study of vaccination effects on CD4 cells after COVID-19. In the ViraFEST assay, antigen-specific CD4+ clonotypes were identified by expansion after peptide-pool stimulation. Isolating CD4+ T cells followed 9 to 11 days of culture. Vaccinated participants had no history of SARS-CoV-2 infection and tested negative for nucleocapsid antibodies. Cultures received IL-2 medium that replaced half the medium on days 3 and 7. General study results and limits: Pronounced clonal contraction occurred in clones induced by infection and by vaccine late after vaccination.

TCRdb's table, derived via immunoSEQ multiplex PCR, lists solely in-frame clones and lacks some. The repertoire holds tens of thousands of clones, 70% to 75% seen once, with roughly 5% in the top ten. Germline loops: CDR1 SGHDN, CDR2 FVKESK. Trimming removed 5 bases at V and 2 bases at J, with 18 bases between. This CDR3 has 16 amino acids. In the case of this clone: Its specificity is unknown.

The V call is TRBV14, the J call TRBJ1-1; D gene unclear. The specimen was CD4+ T cells from PBMCs cultured with SARS-CoV-2 spike peptides, collected before COVID-19 vaccination. This TCR was sampled from a human donor who received a COVID-19 vaccine. The CDR3, as DNA: TGTGCCAGCAGCTCTCGGGGAAGGACGGCAAACACTGAAGCTTTCTTT. Residues: CASSSRGRTANTEAFF.